The 14 T cell receptor beta chains reported below all come from one sample, sequenced in a study of cytomegalovirus exposure and HLA in healthy donors. Both 60 Vbeta primers and 13 Jbeta primers went into the PCR. TCRdb's copy holds only in-frame clones and misses some; the assay was immunoSEQ multiplex PCR. The table includes roughly 190,000 clones, 55% to 65% detected once. The sequencing input was PBMCs. The receptors here all came from a man aged 40-55 years in good health and CMV-seronegative.

The chain has TRBV7-2 and TRBJ2-1, with 8 bases aligning to TRBD1. The CDR3 consists of 15 residues. CDR1 and CDR2 (germline): SGHTA, FQGNSA. The V segment lost 6 bases and the J segment 12 bases; nucleotides outside the gene matches: 16. DNA of the CDR3: TGTGCCAGCAGGCCGGACAGGGTGGGGATTCTGTCGCAGTTCTTC. It specifies CASRPDRVGILSQFF.

The chain couples TRBV11-2 to TRBJ2-3; D gene uncertain. CDR3 length equals 15 residues. V lost 1 base and J lost 6, with 14 bases in between. Germline V gives CDR1 SGHAT, CDR2 FQNNGV. The CDR3 here is CASSLGPGAADTQYF. For the CDR3, the DNA is TGTGCCAGCAGCTTAGGGCCCGGTGCGGCGGATACGCAGTATTTT.

CDR3 protein: CASSLTLIGSGNTIYF. The CDR3 nucleotides read TGTGCCAGCAGCTTGACCCTCATCGGCTCTGGAAACACCATATATTTT. The V gene is TRBV5-5, the J gene TRBJ1-3; D is unresolved. V shed 1 base and J shed 0 bases, with 11 bases lying between them. Germline V gene sequence: CDR1 SGHKS, CDR2 YYEKEE (reference sequence). The CDR3 length is 16 residues.

J is TRBJ2-5 and V is TRBV28, with 10 nucleotides matching TRBD1. CDR1 MDHEN and CDR2 SYDVKM come from the germline V gene. Trimming removed 3 bases from V and 4 bases from J; junction bases left unmatched: 5. The CDR3 consists of 15 residues. CDR3 DNA: TGTGCCAGCAGTTTTTCGGGACAGGGGCGAGAGACCCAGTACTTC. As protein: CASSFSGQGRETQYF.

The CDR3 protein is CASETQSGRGYEQYF. CDR3 DNA: TGTGCCAGCGAGACACAGAGTGGGAGAGGGTACGAGCAGTACTTC. V usage is TRBV6-1 and J usage is TRBJ2-7; weak D call: TRBD2 (5 bases). Between the trimmed V and J ends, which lost 8 bases and 4 bases, there was a span of 21 bases. The CDR3 is made up of 15 amino acids. Germline V gene sequence: CDR1 MNHNS, CDR2 SASEGT.

The rearrangement links TRBV29-1 to TRBJ2-5; D is unresolved. The CDR3 has 11 residues. Per germline, CDR1 SQVTM and CDR2 ANQGSEA. Trimming cost V 4 bases and J 4 bases, with 7 bases left between them. The CDR3 loop reads CSVGPGETQYF. CDR3 in DNA: TGCAGCGTTGGCCCGGGAGAGACCCAGTACTTC.

V is TRBV5-1 and J is TRBJ2-6; perhaps TRBD2 as D (5 bases). The CDR3 has 18 amino acids. The germline CDR1 and CDR2 sequences are SGHRS and YFSETQ. V lost 4 bases to trimming and J lost 4 bases, with 21 bases between them. This CDR3 is CASSLQTGWAEGANVLTF. In nucleotides, the CDR3 is TGCGCCAGCAGCCTTCAGACGGGGTGGGCTGAGGGGGCCAACGTCCTGACTTTC.

This clone was counted between two and nine times. The V call is TRBV5-8, the J call TRBJ2-5; no clear D. The length of the CDR3 is 13 residues. In germline, CDR1 is SGHTS, CDR2 YDEGEE. Trimming shortened V by 1 base and J by 4 bases, and 8 bases separated the two germline ends. Here the CDR3 DNA reads TGTGCCAGCAGCTTGAGTTTTAGAGAGACCCAGTACTTC. This translates into CASSLSFRETQYF.

This clone was counted only a few times. V usage is TRBV18 and J usage is TRBJ2-3; a possible D gene is TRBD1 (6 bases). Trimming shortened V by 4 bases and J by 6 bases, and 20 bases separated the two germline ends. CDR1 is KGHSH, CDR2 LQKENI, per germline. This CDR3 contains 16 residues. The CDR3 nucleotides are TGTGCCAGCTCACACCGGGACACCTCTAGCAGGGATACGCAGTATTTT. Translated: CASSHRDTSSRDTQYF.

The V gene is TRBV6-5, the J gene TRBJ1-1; weak D call: TRBD1 (5 bases). The CDR3 extends over 13 amino acids. In germline, CDR1 is MNHEY, CDR2 SVGAGI. V lost 6 bases, J lost 4 bases, and 12 bases lay in between. This chain's CDR3 is CASRTSGGTEAFF. The CDR3 DNA is TGTGCCAGCAGGACGTCGGGGGGCACTGAAGCTTTCTTT.

V is TRBV7-2 and J is TRBJ2-3, with unresolved D. Looked up from germline, CDR1 is SGHTA and CDR2 is FQGNSA. The CDR3 is 13 residues long. V lost 4 bases and J lost 4, with 9 bases in between. In nucleotides, the CDR3 is TGTGCCAGCAGCTGGGCCGGTCCAGATACGCAGTATTTT. Translating gives CASSWAGPDTQYF.

The chain links TRBV19 to TRBJ2-2, with 11 nucleotides matching TRBD1. The CDR3 spans 15 residues. V shed 5 bases and J 5 bases; nucleotides not matched to a gene: 4. The germline V gene has CDR1 LNHDA and CDR2 SQIVND (reference sequence). CDR3 bases: TGTGCCAGTAGTCCAGGGACAGGGGGAACCGGGGAGCTGTTTTTT. Residues: CASSPGTGGTGELFF.

The J gene is TRBJ1-3, the V gene TRBV6-6; D possibly corresponds to TRBD1 (5 bases). The CDR3 runs 16 residues. Germline values: CDR1 MNHNY, CDR2 SVGAGI (reference sequence). V was clipped by 0 bases and J by 4 bases, with 13 bases between them. The chain's CDR3 is CASSYSPGWKGNTIYF. Written as DNA, the CDR3 is TGTGCCAGCAGTTACTCCCCAGGGTGGAAGGGAAACACCATATATTTT.

The chain couples TRBV5-6 to TRBJ1-5; D call uncertain. Germline V gene sequence: CDR1 SGHDT, CDR2 YYEEEE. V shed 0 bases and J shed 0 bases, with 10 bases lying between them. This CDR3 spans 16 amino acids. The DNA for the CDR3 is TGTGCCAGCAGCTTGGGAACGGACTATAGCAATCAGCCCCAGCATTTT. Its protein is CASSLGTDYSNQPQHF.